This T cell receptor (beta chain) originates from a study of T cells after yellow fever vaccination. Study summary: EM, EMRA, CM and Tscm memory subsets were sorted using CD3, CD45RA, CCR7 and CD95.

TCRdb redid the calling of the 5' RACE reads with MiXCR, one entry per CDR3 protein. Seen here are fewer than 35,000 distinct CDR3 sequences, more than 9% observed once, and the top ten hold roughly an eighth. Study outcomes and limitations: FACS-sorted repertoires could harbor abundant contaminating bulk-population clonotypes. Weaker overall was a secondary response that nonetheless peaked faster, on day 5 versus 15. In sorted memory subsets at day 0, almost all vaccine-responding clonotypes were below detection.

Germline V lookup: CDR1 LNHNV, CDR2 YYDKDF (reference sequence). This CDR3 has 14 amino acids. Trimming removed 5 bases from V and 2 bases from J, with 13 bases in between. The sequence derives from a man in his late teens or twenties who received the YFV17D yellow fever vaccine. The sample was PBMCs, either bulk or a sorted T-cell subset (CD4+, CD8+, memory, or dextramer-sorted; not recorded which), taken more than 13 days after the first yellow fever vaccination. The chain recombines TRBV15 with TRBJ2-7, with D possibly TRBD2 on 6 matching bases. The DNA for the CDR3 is TGTGCCACCAGCCGCGGGGACGGTACCTACGAGCAGTACGTC. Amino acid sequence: CATSRGDGTYEQYV.